This paragraph covers one T cell receptor beta chain sequence. The CDR3 has 16 amino acids. CDR1 and CDR2 (germline): GTSNPN, SVGIG (reference sequence). Trimming took 3 bases from V and 3 from J; bases not matched to a gene: 11. The data originate from a study of blood T cell repertoires in COVID-19. Generated by immunoSEQ multiplex PCR, the TCRdb table keeps only in-frame clones and is missing some. Among fewer than 250,000 clones, approximately 80% were seen once, and the ten largest hold under 0.95%. The sequencing input was peripheral blood. The V gene is TRBV30, the J gene TRBJ1-5; 7 positions match TRBD1. This TCR was recovered from a man between 60 and 75 years old with COVID-19, enrolled during active disease. This CDR3 reads CAWRGDREDSNQPQHF. The CDR3 DNA follows: TGTGCCTGGAGGGGAGACAGGGAAGATTCCAATCAGCCCCAGCATTTT.